Following are 28 T cell receptor beta chains from one sample sequenced in a study of T cells after yellow fever vaccination. One entry per CDR3 protein, called by TCRdb with MiXCR from the 5' RACE reads. The table records hundreds of thousands of distinct CDR3 sequences, 9% to 15% of them present only once. Material: PBMCs, obtained on the day of the yellow fever booster vaccination. The receptors originated from a young man who received the YFV17D yellow fever vaccine.

The chain joins TRBV5-3 to TRBJ2-1; D not resolved. TRBV5-3 is an ORF; its function is uncertain. CDR3 length: 10 amino acids. V was cut by 8 bases and J by 7 bases, with 7 bases left in between. The CDR3 DNA is TGTGCCAGCGCCACTAATGAGCAGTTCTTC. It codes for CASATNEQFF.

This clonotype was recorded a few times. This chain connects TRBV18 to TRBJ2-3; 8 nucleotides agree with TRBD2. The CDR3 covers 16 residues. The germline V gene encodes CDR1 KGHSH and CDR2 LQKENI. The junction had 11 bases not matched to a gene; V was cut back by 3 bases and J by 6 bases. This CDR3 reads CASSPPSGSMGDTQYF. The CDR3 DNA is TGTGCCAGCTCACCCCCGAGCGGGAGTATGGGGGATACGCAGTATTTT.

This clonotype showed up just a few times. This chain joins TRBV12-5 and TRBJ1-1; no reliable D call. From germline, CDR1 is LGHNT and CDR2 FRNRAP. V lost 1 base and J lost 1, with 4 bases in between. This CDR3 contains 13 residues. CDR3 nucleotides: TGTGCTAGTGGTTTGGCAGAGAACACTGAAGCTTTCTTT. This sequence encodes CASGLAENTEAFF.

This clonotype appeared a few times. V gene TRBV10-3 combines with J gene TRBJ2-7, with a possible D match to TRBD2 (6 bases). V lost 2 bases and J lost 0, with 11 bases in between. Germline CDR1 ENHRY, CDR2 SYGVKD. This CDR3 region has 15 residues. This CDR3 is CAISEGDLSSYEQYF. CDR3 nucleotide sequence: TGTGCCATCAGTGAGGGGGACTTAAGCTCCTACGAGCAGTACTTC.

The chain carries TRBV7-2 and TRBJ2-7; 7 bases align to TRBD1. CDR3 length: 16 amino acids. The germline CDR1 and CDR2 sequences are SGHTA and FQGNSA. The J segment lost 3 bases and the V segment lost 2 bases, leaving 10 bases of the junction unmatched. The chain's CDR3 is CASSLKFRDSHYEQYF. The CDR3 DNA reads TGTGCCAGCAGCTTAAAATTCCGGGACAGCCACTACGAGCAGTACTTC.

This chain joins TRBV28 and TRBJ2-7; no clear D. CDR3 length: 16 amino acids. Trimming removed 6 bases at V and 6 bases at J, with 24 bases between. Germline values: CDR1 MDHEN, CDR2 SYDVKM. The CDR3 DNA is TGTGCCAGCAGCTTTGTCGGCCCGGCGACCAACGGCGAGCAGTACTTC. It encodes CASSFVGPATNGEQYF.

The chain links TRBV5-6 to TRBJ2-7; D is uncertain. This CDR3 has 14 amino acids. Trimming removed 4 bases from V and 3 bases from J, with 14 bases in between. Germline CDR1 SGHDT, CDR2 YYEEEE. The CDR3 bases are TGTGCCAGCAGCGGAATGGGTGAGGACTACGAGCAGTACTTC. Its translation is CASSGMGEDYEQYF. Looking up the rest from reference TRBV5-6 and TRBJ2-7 gives the full variable domain: DAGVTQSPTHLIKTRGQQVTLRCSPKSGHDTVSWYQQALGQGPQFIFQYYEEEERQRGNFPDRFSGHQFPNYSSELNVNALLLGDSALYLCASSGMGEDYEQYFGPGTRLTVT.

This clonotype was seen more than once but under ten times. A read error may produce the germline difference seen at one junction end. This chain uses TRBV7-2 with TRBJ2-7; TRBD2 aligns across 13 bases. Germline V gene data show CDR1 as SGHTA and CDR2 as FQGNSA. This CDR3 has 16 amino acids. The CDR3 nucleotides read TGTGCCAGCAGCTTAGCGGGACTAGCGGGGTCCTACGTGCAGTACTTC. It translates to CASSLAGLAGSYVQYF.

V is TRBV12-3 or TRBV12-4 and J is TRBJ2-7; D is unclear. The CDR3 totals 16 residues. Trimming shortened V by 3 bases and J by 4 bases, and 19 bases separated the two germline ends. The CDR3 sequence: CASSFGAWVSRYEQYF. The CDR3 DNA reads as TGTGCCAGCAGTTTCGGTGCCTGGGTATCTCGTTACGAGCAGTACTTC.

This clonotype came up many times. The gene calls are TRBV28 and TRBJ2-2; TRBD1 matches 7 bases. The CDR3 sequence is 14 residues long. The V and J ends lost 2 bases and 3 bases, in that order; junction bases with no gene match: 0. CDR1 is MDHEN, CDR2 SYDVKM, per germline. In DNA, the CDR3 is TGTGCCAGCAGTTTAACAGGGGACACCGGGGAGCTGTTTTTT. Protein sequence: CASSLTGDTGELFF.

This clonotype showed up just a few times. The genes are TRBV6-5 and TRBJ2-5, with 10 bases matching TRBD2. CDR1 and CDR2 from the germline V gene are MNHEY and SVGAGI. This CDR3 is 16 amino acids long. J gave up 6 bases and V 4 bases, and 11 bases lay outside the gene matches. In nucleotides, the CDR3 is TGTGCCAGCAGTTGGCTAGCGGGAGTCGATCAACAGACCCAGTACTTC. Translated, it gives CASSWLAGVDQQTQYF.

CDR3 nucleotide sequence: TGTGCCAGCAGCCCGGACCGGTACGGGGTCGCGTACTTC. Its protein product is CASSPDRYGVAYF. The chain combines TRBV7-9 with TRBJ2-7, with a tentative D call TRBD2 (5 bases). From germline, CDR1 is SEHNR and CDR2 FQNEAQ (reference sequence). The CDR3 loop spans 13 amino acids. V dropped 5 bases and J dropped 12 bases, with 20 bases sitting between them.

This rearrangement joins TRBV20-1 to TRBJ1-1; D is possibly TRBD1 (5 bases). There are 13 residues in the CDR3. V dropped 6 bases and J dropped 5 bases, with 16 bases sitting between them. Germline values: CDR1 DFQATT, CDR2 SNEGSKA (reference sequence). For the CDR3, the DNA is TGCAGTGCCTTCCGAGGGGCGGGAACTGAAGCTTTCTTT. Protein product: CSAFRGAGTEAFF.

The chain uses TRBV4-3 and TRBJ2-3; either TRBD1 or TRBD2 may fit D (5 bases each). CDR1 is LGHNA, CDR2 YSLEER, per germline. Trimming removed 5 bases from V and 2 bases from J, with 14 bases in between. The CDR3 runs to 15 residues. CDR3 in amino acids: CASSYRDRLTDTQYF. In DNA form, the CDR3 reads TGCGCCAGCAGCTACCGGGACCGCCTCACAGATACGCAGTATTTT.

In its sample, this clonotype was seen a few times. The chain employs TRBV12-3 or TRBV12-4 and TRBJ1-1; D gene unclear. The CDR3 spans 13 residues. V dropped 7 bases and J dropped 1 base, with 10 bases sitting between them. CDR3 loop: CASTLVGNTEAFF. The CDR3 nucleotides read TGTGCCAGCACCCTGGTAGGGAACACTGAAGCTTTCTTT.

The V gene is TRBV6-2 or TRBV6-3, the J gene TRBJ2-4, with 11 bases aligning to TRBD2. V shed 0 bases, J shed 4 bases, and the junction held 5 bases outside the gene matches. Germline-derived CDR1 and CDR2 are MNHEY and SVGEGT. The CDR3 totals 17 residues. The CDR3 reads CASSYSTSGKVKNIQYF. The CDR3 nucleotides are TGTGCCAGCAGTTACTCGACTAGCGGGAAGGTAAAAAACATTCAGTACTTC.

This clonotype was counted between two and nine times. The CDR3 reads CASISSGSTDTQYF. In DNA form, the CDR3 reads TGTGCCAGCATTTCCTCGGGGAGCACAGATACGCAGTATTTT. The rearrangement uses TRBV12-3 or TRBV12-4 and TRBJ2-3, with D tentatively TRBD2 (5 bases). This CDR3 has 14 amino acids. Trimming stripped 7 bases from V and 0 bases from J, with 11 bases between.

This clonotype was picked up a small number of times. V usage is TRBV20-1 and J usage is TRBJ2-5; the D gene is possibly TRBD2 (5 bases). Germline V gives CDR1 DFQATT, CDR2 SNEGSKA (reference sequence). The germline V and J ends were trimmed by 5 bases and 5 bases, with 12 bases remaining between them. This CDR3 comprises 12 residues. In nucleotides, the CDR3 is TGCAGTGCTTCCCTAGCTGGGGAGACCCAGTACTTC. Translating it yields CSASLAGETQYF.

The V call is TRBV6-2 or TRBV6-3, the J call TRBJ2-1; D is ambiguous. Germline V gene sequence: CDR1 MNHEY, CDR2 SVGEGT. This CDR3 has 14 amino acids. V was clipped by 5 bases and J by 2 bases, with 10 bases between them. The CDR3 is CASSGQEPYNEQFF. Written as DNA, the CDR3 is TGTGCCAGCAGTGGTCAGGAGCCCTACAATGAGCAGTTCTTC.

The CDR3 is CASTFAGRATRSYEQYF. The CDR3 DNA reads TGTGCCAGCACCTTCGCCGGGAGGGCGACAAGATCCTACGAGCAGTACTTC. This sequence joins TRBV28 and TRBJ2-7; 8 bases agree with TRBD2. The CDR3 totals 17 residues. Looked up from germline, CDR1 is MDHEN and CDR2 is SYDVKM. The V and J ends lost 7 bases and 1 base, in that order; junction bases with no gene match: 15.

This clonotype has a handful of counts. The rearrangement joins TRBV7-9 to TRBJ2-7, with D maybe TRBD1 (6 bases). CDR3 length equals 12 residues. V was shortened by 3 bases and J by 7 bases, with 10 bases between the two germline ends. Per germline, CDR1 SEHNR and CDR2 FQNEAQ (reference sequence). This CDR3 is CASSFPRGEQYF. As DNA, the CDR3 is TGTGCCAGCAGCTTCCCGAGGGGGGAGCAGTACTTC.

This chain joins TRBV19 and TRBJ2-7; 11 nucleotides match TRBD2. Germline CDR1 LNHDA, CDR2 SQIVND (reference sequence). With 5 bases clipped from V and 3 bases from J, the junction kept 9 bases outside the gene matches. CDR3 length equals 16 residues. CDR3 nucleotide sequence: TGTGCCAGTAGTGCCTCTCTAGCGGGAGGAAACTACGAGCAGTACTTC. Translating it yields CASSASLAGGNYEQYF.

This clonotype came up many times. The chain links TRBV12-3 or TRBV12-4 to TRBJ1-2; D unresolved. This CDR3 has 13 residues. Trimming pared 0 bases from V and 7 bases from J, leaving 9 bases between. CDR3 residues: CASSLAGVGGYTF. The CDR3 DNA is TGTGCCAGCAGTTTAGCTGGGGTTGGTGGCTACACCTTC.

V usage is TRBV7-2 and J usage is TRBJ2-7, with a tentative D call TRBD1 (6 bases). This CDR3 spans 15 amino acids. Deletions cut 4 bases from V and 2 bases from J, with 15 bases between. Germline CDR1 is SGHTA and CDR2 is FQGNSA. The CDR3 region is CASSYTGRLPYEQYF. The CDR3 region has the DNA TGTGCCAGCAGCTACACAGGGCGCCTCCCCTACGAGCAGTACTTC.

This clonotype was detected many times. The V gene is TRBV6-5, the J gene TRBJ1-4; the D is unclear. CDR1 is MNHEY, CDR2 SVGAGI, per germline. Trimming stripped 0 bases from V and 8 bases from J, with 13 bases between. The CDR3 totals 15 residues. The CDR3 DNA is TGTGCCAGCAGTTACTCGAACGGGCAGAGAGAAAAACTGTTTTTT. It is translated as CASSYSNGQREKLFF.

The J gene is TRBJ2-4, the V gene TRBV27; TRBD2 might be the D (6 bases). V dropped 3 bases and J dropped 7 bases, with 16 bases sitting between them. The CDR3 consists of 15 residues. Germline V gives CDR1 MNHEY, CDR2 SMNVEV (reference sequence). The CDR3 is CASSFGSLMGNIQYF. In DNA, the CDR3 is TGTGCCAGCAGTTTCGGGAGTCTAATGGGGAACATTCAGTACTTC.

This clonotype was counted only a few times. This chain joins TRBV7-2 and TRBJ2-5; 7 nucleotides agree with TRBD2. CDR3 length: 15 residues. Germline V gene sequence: CDR1 SGHTA, CDR2 FQGNSA. The V and J ends lost 8 bases and 1 base, in that order; junction bases with no gene match: 10. CDR3 bases: TGTGCCAGCTCCATCGCTAGCGGCACCCAAGAGACCCAGTACTTC. Amino acids: CASSIASGTQETQYF.

The chain recombines TRBV20-1 with TRBJ2-2; unclear D gene. The CDR3 is 14 amino acids. V was cut by 6 bases and J by 3 bases, with 14 bases left in between. Germline CDR1 DFQATT, CDR2 SNEGSKA (reference sequence). The CDR3 here is CSASHGFHTGELFF. As DNA, the CDR3 is TGCAGTGCCTCACACGGGTTCCACACCGGGGAGCTGTTTTTT.